Following are 29 T cell receptor beta chains from one sample sequenced in a study of T cells in Graves' hyperthyroidism and ophthalmopathy. TCR beta CDR3 sequences were amplified from RNA transcripts. The HTBI primer set served for first-round RT-PCR of the TCR CDR3. MiXCR, run by TCRdb on the multiplex PCR reads, gives a single entry per CDR3 protein. Among roughly 180,000 distinct CDR3 sequences listed, 8% to 9.5% were seen once. Sequencing input: blood. The receptors shown here come from a woman aged 18 to 35 with Graves' hyperthyroidism that later progressed to Graves' ophthalmopathy.

Many counts were recorded for this clonotype. V is TRBV7-9 and J is TRBJ2-3; no firm D call. The V end lost 5 bases, the J end lost 1 base, and 10 bases lay between the germline ends. The length of the CDR3 is 14 residues. The germline V gene has CDR1 SEHNR and CDR2 FQNEAQ (reference sequence). For the CDR3, the DNA is TGTGCCAGCAGCCTCCGTGGAGGCACAGATACGCAGTATTTT. Translation: CASSLRGGTDTQYF.

This clonotype was recorded at least ten times. The V gene is TRBV6-2 or TRBV6-3, the J gene TRBJ2-7; perhaps TRBD1 as D (5 bases). CDR1 MNHEY and CDR2 SVGEGT come from the germline V gene. The CDR3 has 12 residues. Trimming shortened V by 7 bases and J by 6 bases, and 13 bases separated the two germline ends. CDR3 bases: TGTGCCAGCACCACAGGTGGGTTCGAGCAGTACTTC. It codes for CASTTGGFEQYF.

Ten or more counts support this clonotype. CDR3 DNA sequence: TGTGCCAGCAGCCTTCCTGGACAGAGGGACGGGGGCTACACCTTC. Protein sequence: CASSLPGQRDGGYTF. The rearrangement links TRBV11-2 to TRBJ1-2; weak D call: TRBD1 (6 bases). V was shortened by 5 bases and J by 8 bases, with 21 bases between the two germline ends. Germline V lookup: CDR1 SGHAT, CDR2 FQNNGV. The CDR3 spans 15 residues.

This clonotype was recorded at least ten times. The chain has TRBV28 and TRBJ1-2; D possibly corresponds to TRBD1 (6 bases). Germline CDR1 is MDHEN and CDR2 is SYDVKM. The CDR3 contains 13 residues. V was pared by 7 bases and J by 7 bases, with 16 bases between. The CDR3 DNA follows: TGTGCCAGCAAACCTAGGGGGGATCGTGGCTACACCTTC. This sequence encodes CASKPRGDRGYTF.

At least ten counts were recorded for this clonotype. The chain carries TRBV12-5 and TRBJ2-2; TRBD1 aligns across 10 bases. This CDR3 comprises 16 residues. V lost 4 bases and J lost 7; bases outside the gene matches: 9. Germline V gene lookup returns CDR1 LGHNT and CDR2 FRNRAP. The DNA of the CDR3 is TGTGCTAGTGGTTCAACCGACAGGGGGCAGGGCGGGGAGCTGTTTTTT. Its translation is CASGSTDRGQGGELFF.

This clonotype was observed many times. The J gene is TRBJ1-3, the V gene TRBV11-2; TRBD1 is a possible D gene (6 bases). The CDR3 covers 16 residues. Germline lookup yields CDR1 SGHAT and CDR2 FQNNGV. V was shortened by 0 bases and J by 3 bases, with 12 bases between the two germline ends. The CDR3 DNA is TGTGCCAGCAGCTTAGAGCCACAGGGTTTTGGAAACACCATATATTTT. Its protein product is CASSLEPQGFGNTIYF. Variable domain in full (rest from reference TRBV11-2 and TRBJ1-3): EAGVAQSPRYKIIEKRQSVAFWCNPISGHATLYWYQQILGQGPKLLIQFQNNGVVDDSQLPKDRFSAERLKGVDSTLKIQPAKLEDSAVYLCASSLEPQGFGNTIYFGEGSWLTVV.

This clonotype was picked up a small number of times. V and J are TRBV3-1 and TRBJ2-7; D possibly uses TRBD1 or TRBD2 (6 bases each). The ends were cut back, 4 bases at V and 5 bases at J, with 18 bases in the middle. Germline V gene sequence: CDR1 LGHDT, CDR2 YNNKEL (reference sequence). This CDR3 region has 15 residues. This chain's CDR3 is CASSRGARVGHEQYF. In DNA, the CDR3 is TGTGCCAGCAGCCGGGGGGCTAGAGTGGGTCACGAGCAGTACTTC.

This clonotype is a singleton in its sample. The V and J genes are TRBV24-1 and TRBJ2-7; D possibly uses TRBD1 or TRBD2 (5 bases each). V lost 9 bases to trimming and J lost 1 base, with 21 bases between them. The length of the CDR3 is 16 residues. Germline V gene sequence: CDR1 KGHDR, CDR2 SFDVKD. CDR3 bases: TGTGCCACCCTTCACCAGGGACGATGGGTTTCCTACGAGCAGTACTTC. It is translated as CATLHQGRWVSYEQYF.

This clonotype was counted many times. This chain connects TRBV28 to TRBJ2-5; 9 positions match TRBD2. V lost 6 bases, J lost 1 base, and 3 bases stayed unmatched. Germline lookup yields CDR1 MDHEN and CDR2 SYDVKM. The CDR3 is 14 amino acids. The chain's CDR3 is CASSVSGSQETQYF. CDR3 nucleotide sequence: TGTGCCAGCAGCGTTAGCGGGAGCCAAGAGACCCAGTACTTC. Complete variable domain (other parts from reference TRBV28 and TRBJ2-5): DVKVTQSSRYLVKRTGEKVFLECVQDMDHENMFWYRQDPGLGLRLIYFSYDVKMKEKGDIPEGYSVSREKKERFSLILESASTNQTSMYLCASSVSGSQETQYFGPGTRLLVL.

Notes on this clonotype: A much larger clone lies one base from this, so it may be a read error. The gene calls are TRBV20-1 and TRBJ1-2, with D uncertain. The V end was cut by 4 bases, the J end by 4 bases, with 16 bases between. Germline CDR1 DFQATT, CDR2 SNEGSKA (reference sequence). The CDR3 sequence is 14 residues long. Written as DNA, the CDR3 is TGCAGTGCTAAGATCCAGGACGGATTCTATGGCTACACCTTC. This encodes CSAKIQDGFYGYTF.

Note on this clonotype: A read error may account for a junction end that differs from germline. The chain is built from TRBV19 and TRBJ2-3; 10 positions match TRBD2. The length of the CDR3 is 14 residues. Germline values: CDR1 LNHDA, CDR2 SQIVND (reference sequence). This chain's CDR3 is CASRIAGGPDTQYF. For the CDR3, the DNA is TGTGCCAGTAGGATAGCGGGGGGCCCAGATACGCAGTATTTT.

The V call is TRBV29-1, the J call TRBJ2-3; 10 nucleotides align to TRBD1. J was trimmed by 4 bases and V by 2 bases; bases with no gene match: 3. The germline gives CDR1 SQVTM, CDR2 ANQGSEA. The CDR3 length is 14 residues. The CDR3 DNA reads as TGCAGCGTTGAACGTGGGACAGGGGCAGATACGCAGTATTTT. It encodes CSVERGTGADTQYF.

This clonotype was recorded at least ten times. The chain uses TRBV6-1 and TRBJ2-7; D not resolved. V was trimmed by 9 bases and J by 2 bases, leaving 14 bases between them. Germline V gene data show CDR1 as MNHNS and CDR2 as SASEGT. The CDR3 has 13 amino acids. CDR3 sequence (DNA): TGTGCCAGTACCGCGGCTACTACCTACGAGCAGTACTTC. Its translation is CASTAATTYEQYF.

This clonotype was observed a few times. The V gene is TRBV19, the J gene TRBJ1-1; TRBD1 is a possible D gene (5 bases). The CDR3 has 11 residues. Germline values: CDR1 LNHDA, CDR2 SQIVND (reference sequence). V lost 2 bases and J 8 bases, leaving 6 bases between the germline ends. The CDR3 nucleotides are TGTGCCAGTAGTATATGGGGGGAAGCTTTCTTT. Its protein is CASSIWGEAFF.

This clonotype was seen a few times. The chain uses TRBV9 and TRBJ2-2, with 9 bases that match TRBD2. Germline values: CDR1 SGDLS, CDR2 YYNGEE. The CDR3 length is 15 residues. Unmatched junction bases numbered 5, after V lost 5 bases and J lost 3 bases. The CDR3 coding sequence is TGTGCCAGCAGGTCGGCGGGAGGGGACACCGGGGAGCTGTTTTTT. Encoded protein: CASRSAGGDTGELFF.

This clonotype appeared a few times. The DNA of the CDR3 is TGTGCCAGCAGCGCCGGGGGGACTAGCGGGAGGGGGGTCAACACCGGGGAGCTGTTTTTT. This codes for CASSAGGTSGRGVNTGELFF. The chain combines TRBV9 with TRBJ2-2; 16 positions match TRBD2. CDR3 length equals 20 residues. The V gene end was trimmed by 3 bases and the J gene end by 2 bases; junction bases not matched to a gene: 10. Germline V gene sequence: CDR1 SGDLS, CDR2 YYNGEE. The whole variable domain, filled in from reference TRBV9 and TRBJ2-2, reads DSGVTQTPKHLITATGQRVTLRCSPRSGDLSVYWYQQSLDQGLQFLIQYYNGEERAKGNILERFSAQQFPDLHSELNLSSLELGDSALYFCASSAGGTSGRGVNTGELFFGEGSRLTVL.

The CDR3 DNA sequence: TGCGCCAGCAGCCAAGGGCAGGGACCCCAGCCCCAGCATTTT. It translates to CASSQGQGPQPQHF. This chain links TRBV4-1 with TRBJ1-5, with D perhaps matching TRBD1 (5 bases). V was shortened by 1 base and J by 7 bases, with 11 bases between the two germline ends. Germline V lookup: CDR1 MGHRA, CDR2 YSYEKL. This CDR3 contains 14 residues.

In regard to this clonotype: One base away lies a much larger clone, so this may be a sequencing read error. The genes are TRBV20-1 and TRBJ2-5; 10 positions agree with TRBD2. The CDR3 is 14 residues long. Germline lookup yields CDR1 DFQATT and CDR2 SNEGSKA (reference sequence). After removal of 3 bases from V and 5 bases from J, the junction contained 6 bases not matched to a gene. CDR3 in amino acids: CSASEAGGEETQYF. The CDR3, as DNA: TGCAGTGCTAGCGAAGCGGGGGGGGAGGAGACCCAGTACTTC.

There are many counts of this clonotype. The chain couples TRBV2 to TRBJ2-7; D is perhaps TRBD1 or TRBD2 (5 bases each). The V end was cut by 4 bases, the J end by 2 bases, with 15 bases between. Germline-derived CDR1 and CDR2 are SNHLY and FYNNEI. This CDR3 region has 15 residues. CDR3 DNA sequence: TGTGCCAGCAGTGCTCCCTTGACGGGACCCTACGAGCAGTACTTC. Its translation is CASSAPLTGPYEQYF.

Many counts were recorded for this clonotype. V gene TRBV6-1 combines with J gene TRBJ2-2; the D is unclear. CDR3 length: 14 amino acids. Per germline, CDR1 MNHNS and CDR2 SASEGT. V lost 8 bases to trimming and J lost 1 base, with 11 bases between them. The chain's CDR3 is CASLRQLNTGELFF. CDR3 sequence (DNA): TGTGCCAGCCTCAGGCAACTGAACACCGGGGAGCTGTTTTTT.

This clonotype was counted at least ten times. This chain joins TRBV14 and TRBJ1-2; D is uncertain. The length of the CDR3 is 15 residues. The V end was cut by 0 bases, the J end by 4 bases, with 12 bases between. Germline-derived CDR1 and CDR2 are SGHDN and FVKESK. The CDR3 loop is CASSQDLTYFYGYTF. CDR3 nucleotide sequence: TGTGCCAGCAGCCAAGATTTGACCTACTTCTATGGCTACACCTTC.

This clonotype has a count of ten or more. The chain is built from TRBV15 and TRBJ1-4; perhaps TRBD1 as D (5 bases). Per germline, CDR1 LNHNV and CDR2 YYDKDF (reference sequence). V gave up 4 bases and J gave up 8 bases, with 14 bases separating them. The CDR3 is 14 amino acids. The CDR3 here is CATSTGTTLEKLFF. Written as DNA, the CDR3 is TGTGCCACCAGCACCGGGACTACATTAGAAAAACTGTTTTTT.

This rearrangement joins TRBV9 to TRBJ2-1; TRBD2 matches at 7 bases. Germline assignment: CDR1 SGDLS and CDR2 YYNGEE. This CDR3 is built from 15 residues. V lost 1 base to trimming and J lost 5 bases; unmatched junction nucleotides: 6. CDR3 in amino acids: CASSVSGIVDNEQFF. The CDR3 DNA is TGTGCCAGCAGCGTAAGCGGGATAGTAGACAATGAGCAGTTCTTC.

This clonotype was seen ten or more times. V is TRBV7-6 and J is TRBJ2-5, with TRBD2 identical over 10 bases. Looked up from germline, CDR1 is SGHVS and CDR2 is FNYEAQ. V was clipped by 1 base and J by 1 base; unmatched bases: 9. The CDR3 loop spans 18 amino acids. The CDR3 loop is CASSLDSYSGRLQETQYF. Written as DNA, the CDR3 is TGTGCCAGCAGCTTAGATTCGTATAGCGGGAGGCTCCAAGAGACCCAGTACTTC.

This clonotype has at least ten counts. The gene calls are TRBV6-1 and TRBJ2-7; the match to TRBD1 covers 7 bases. This CDR3 has 15 amino acids. CDR1 is MNHNS and CDR2 is SASEGT in the germline V gene. V shed 7 bases, J shed 4 bases, and the junction held 13 bases outside the gene matches. In nucleotides, the CDR3 is TGTGCCAGCAAATCTACAGGGGTGAATCTATACGAGCAGTACTTC. It is translated as CASKSTGVNLYEQYF.

The chain combines TRBV4-1 with TRBJ1-5; TRBD1 is a possible D gene (6 bases). CDR3 length equals 16 residues. Germline-derived CDR1 and CDR2 are MGHRA and YSYEKL. The germline V and J ends were trimmed by 2 bases and 3 bases, with 14 bases remaining between them. The CDR3 nucleotides are TGCGCCAGCAGCCAAAACCACAGGGAGACCAATCAGCCCCAGCATTTT. Protein: CASSQNHRETNQPQHF.

This clonotype was seen at least ten times. V usage is TRBV2 and J usage is TRBJ1-5, with D hard to call. V lost 4 bases and J 0 bases, leaving 7 bases between the germline ends. The length of the CDR3 is 14 residues. Per the germline V gene, CDR1 is SNHLY and CDR2 is FYNNEI. The chain's CDR3 is CASSGGYSNQPQHF. CDR3 sequence (DNA): TGTGCCAGCAGTGGGGGTTATAGCAATCAGCCCCAGCATTTT. The whole variable domain, remainder taken from reference TRBV2 and TRBJ1-5, is EPEVTQTPSHQVTQMGQEVILRCVPISNHLYFYWYRQILGQKVEFLVSFYNNEISEKSEIFDDQFSVERPDGSNFTLKIRSTKLEDSAMYFCASSGGYSNQPQHFGDGTRLSIL.

This clonotype came up many times. One end of the junction does not line up with germline, which may come from a read error. The rearrangement joins TRBV2 to TRBJ1-1, with TRBD1 identical over 7 bases. The CDR3 has 11 amino acids. Germline V lookup: CDR1 SNHLY, CDR2 FYNNEI. The CDR3 nucleotides are TGTGCCAGCATCAGGGGGGTTGAAACTTTCTTT. It translates to CASIRGVETFF. Combining the CDR3 with reference TRBV2 and TRBJ1-1 gives the whole variable domain EPEVTQTPSHQVTQMGQEVILRCVPISNHLYFYWYRQILGQKVEFLVSFYNNEISEKSEIFDDQFSVERPDGSNFTLKIRSTKLEDSAMYFCASIRGVETFFGQGTRLTVV.

The chain links TRBV5-6 to TRBJ2-7; 9 nucleotides agree with TRBD1. This CDR3 contains 12 residues. With 4 bases clipped from V and 6 bases from J, the junction kept 2 bases outside the gene matches. The V gene's germline CDR1 is SGHDT and CDR2 YYEEEE. The CDR3 region is CASSGDRVEQYF. Written as DNA, the CDR3 is TGTGCCAGCAGCGGGGACAGGGTCGAGCAGTACTTC.